One and the same sample provided the 2 T cell receptor beta chains below, sequenced in a study of T-cell memory formation after mild COVID-19. TCRdb processed the 5' RACE reads anew with MiXCR; each CDR3 protein has one entry. In the table there are 200,000 to 300,000 distinct CDR3 sequences, around 15% of which are singletons. The material sequenced was PBMCs or a T cell subset sorted from them (not recorded which). Receptors originate from a man aged 18 to 30 who had mild COVID-19 (a few samples of this study predate the infection). Cell type and time point are not known.

This chain uses TRBV11-2 with TRBJ1-2; the D is unclear. CDR1 and CDR2 (germline): SGHAT, FQNNGV. Trimming stripped 0 bases from V and 6 bases from J, with 11 bases between. CDR3 length equals 14 residues. The CDR3 DNA is TGTGCCAGCAGCTTAGACGGCGTGATCGATGGCTACACCTTC. It codes for CASSLDGVIDGYTF.

This clonotype showed up just a few times. The V gene is TRBV4-3, the J gene TRBJ2-5; unclear D gene. Trimming cost V 2 bases and J 4 bases, with 8 bases left between them. This CDR3 has 13 residues. CDR1 and CDR2 from the germline V gene are LGHNA and YSLEER. DNA of the CDR3: TGCGCCAGCAGCCAACTGAATGGAGAGACCCAGTACTTC. Its protein product is CASSQLNGETQYF.